This TCR beta chain came from a study of Ad26.COV2.S vaccination and SARS-CoV-2 variants (dated by TCRdb to 2020 to 2023). Broadly, across the study: Vaccine-arm donors came from COV1001, a multicentre, randomized, double-blind, placebo-controlled phase I-IIa trial of Ad26.COV2.S in healthy adults. Dosing of Ad26.COV2.S was intramuscular, at either 5x10^10 or 1x10^11 viral particles, delivered as one shot or as two shots spaced 56 days apart. Sequencing of the TCRbeta repertoire served to evaluate the specificity and breadth of SARS-CoV-2-reactive T cell receptors following Ad26.COV2.S vaccination. The TCR-sequenced set comprised around 30 samples: around 20 Ad26.COV2.S vaccine recipients, 5 placebo recipients and 8 SARS-CoV-2 convalescent individuals. Participants in the trial were split at random into five groups of five each, receiving low-dose or high-dose Ad26.COV2.S once or twice, or else placebo on both occasions. Throughout the experiments and outcome assessment, investigators stayed blinded to trial group allocation. Points the paper makes about the study in general: The study lacked the statistical power to compare responses across vaccine doses or regimens. Comparable non-spike TCR breadth was observed between vaccine and placebo recipients, consistent with only spike being contained in the vaccine. The authors noted that total T cell responses may have been underestimated by the TCR breadth and depth analyses. Substantial breadth of spike-specific CD8+ and CD4+ T cell responses was reported after vaccination. Higher spike-specific TCR breadth was observed in Ad26.COV2.S recipients than in placebo recipients (P = 0.0014).

The CDR3 measures 16 amino acids from cysteine to phenylalanine. Only the CDR3 DNA is retained, 48 bases long and in frame from the first base. Taken from the germline V gene, the CDR1 and CDR2 loops are SGHVS and FNYEAQ. V is cut by 2 bases and J by 0 bases, and the space between the germline ends is 13 bases. For this clone: What antigen it recognizes has not been identified. No much larger clone is present one base from it, and per-base qualities are unavailable.

The treatment or condition label of this sample denotes: roughly 19 received Ad26.COV2.S at low or high dose, single or two shots; five or six received placebo; per-sample allocation not given. For vaccine and placebo recipients, the sequenced repertoires came from samples collected on day 63 after the first injection. Between 29 July and 7 August 2020, Cohort 1b enrolled 25 adults aged 18-55 years at one site in Boston, USA. Ad26.COV2.S was a replication-incompetent adenovirus type 26 vector expressing a prefusion-stabilized SARS-CoV-2 spike protein from the original Wuhan strain. The immunoSEQ Assay was the method used to sequence TCRbeta CDR3 regions. After extraction, genomic DNA underwent amplification by bias-controlled multiplex PCR, followed by high-throughput sequencing. The authors processed their data as follows. To quantify the absolute abundance of every unique TCRbeta CDR3 region, sequences were collapsed and filtered. Usable DNA was measured by amplifying reference genes present in all nucleated cells, and TCRbeta template counts were normalized to that usable DNA to estimate T cell fraction. Repertoire TCRs were annotated as SARS-CoV-2-specific by exact matching of V gene, CDR3 amino acid sequence and J gene to a known reactive TCR set. The reference SARS-CoV-2 TCR set was obtained from MIRA and was filtered for enrichment in COVID-19-positive ImmuneCODE repertoires, whereby public or cross-reactive TCRs were removed. Using the MIRA antigens, annotated TCRs were further analysed by specific ORF or by position within an ORF. Breadth was defined as annotated unique rearrangements over total unique productive rearrangements; depth was the summed frequency of those rearrangements. TCR breadth was compared between groups using two-sided Wilcoxon rank-sum tests. In its TCRdb copy, this immuneACCESS table keeps in-frame sequences only and misses some clones. Where compared with another copy, unresolved V genes explain less than half of these, and the others have no known cause. The V and J calls and clone size are taken from that table; D and trimming were inferred from the DNA. The sample yields 300,000 to 500,000 clones; around nine tenths were counted once. The ten largest account for roughly 3.5% of the sample.

The V and J genes are TRBV7-6 and TRBJ1-1, with an unclear D gene assignment. This TCR derives from a person between 18 and 65 years old who received the Ad26.COV2.S COVID-19 vaccine or a placebo. Specimen: peripheral blood, collected in a trial of Ad26.COV2.S vaccine versus placebo. The CDR3 protein: CASSLSPSKMNTEAFF. The DNA sequence follows: TGTGCCAGCAGCTTATCTCCTTCAAAAATGAACACTGAAGCTTTCTTT.